This T cell receptor (beta chain) was identified in a study of chemoradiotherapy in HPV16-positive cancers. Study details: Functional T-cell assays on two HPV16-positive patients' cells defined candidate HPV-specific clones and common TCR motifs.

Concerning this clone itself: What it recognizes is unknown.

The repertoire was sequenced with immunoSEQ multiplex PCR; TCRdb's copy has only in-frame clones and lacks some. The top ten clones hold 4.2% of a sample with tens of thousands of clones, roughly 90% of them seen once. The study's findings and limits: Only a couple of HPV16-positive patients supplied the functional HPV-specificity definition.

This receptor was identified in a human donor with HPV-associated anogenital cancer. Sequenced material: blood, taken from a patient who underwent chemoradiotherapy.

The CDR3, as DNA: TGTGCCAGCAGCTTTGGTCTCTCTAATGAAAAACTGTTTTTT. Protein: CASSFGLSNEKLFF. This chain links TRBV13 with TRBJ1-4; D unresolved. Germline values: CDR1 PRHDT, CDR2 FYEKMQ (reference sequence). This CDR3 spans 14 amino acids. Trimming stripped 3 bases from V and 3 bases from J, with 8 bases between.